This T cell receptor beta chain is drawn from a study of T cells expressing NK-cell markers. TCRdb re-called the 5' RACE reads and shows each CDR3 protein once, DNA omitted. This table holds about 170,000 distinct CDR3 sequences. CDR1 is SGHRS, CDR2 YFSETQ, per germline. The CDR3 runs 15 residues. The V gene is TRBV5-1, the J gene TRBJ1-1; without DNA, the TCRdb call of TRBD1 cannot be checked. Sequencing was done on a sample of blood T cells: a sorted CD56 or NKG2C T cell subset, CD4+ or CD8+ T cells, or bulk PBMC T cells (not recorded which). The receptor's source is a man aged 18-75 years in good health. CDR3 protein: CASSLDWTGGFEAFF.